A single sample is the source of the 10 T cell receptor beta chains below, sequenced in a study of blood T cell repertoires in COVID-19. Here immunoSEQ multiplex PCR was the method, and the copy in TCRdb shows in-frame clones only, minus some. This table has over 45,000 clones, roughly nine tenths appearing once. The specimen sequenced was peripheral blood. Every receptor here comes from a woman aged 60-75 years with active or convalescent COVID-19.

The chain is built from TRBV25-1 and TRBJ2-2, with D possibly matching TRBD2 (6 bases). V was shortened by 3 bases and J by 1 base, with 12 bases between the two germline ends. This CDR3 spans 16 amino acids. Germline values: CDR1 MGHDK, CDR2 SYGVNS. The CDR3: CASSDPAGGNTGELFF. The CDR3, as DNA: TGTGCCAGCAGTGACCCCGCCGGGGGGAACACCGGGGAGCTGTTTTTT.

This chain uses TRBV11-3 with TRBJ1-1; tentatively, D is TRBD1 (5 bases). The V and J ends lost 0 bases and 1 base respectively, with 15 bases between them. The CDR3 totals 17 residues. Germline V gene lookup returns CDR1 SGHNT and CDR2 YENEEA. The CDR3 coding sequence is TGTGCCAGCAGCTTAGAGGTAAAGGCAGGGCCGAACACTGAAGCTTTCTTT. Amino acid sequence: CASSLEVKAGPNTEAFF.

This clone was recorded a few times. V gene TRBV2 combines with J gene TRBJ2-7, with TRBD1 matching over 8 bases. Germline lookup yields CDR1 SNHLY and CDR2 FYNNEI. Trimming cost V 4 bases and J 5 bases; bases outside gene matches: 10. The CDR3 runs to 15 residues. The DNA for the CDR3 is TGTGCCAGCAGTGGGCTCCGGACAGGGTCCCACGAGCAGTACTTC. Its protein is CASSGLRTGSHEQYF.

The CDR3, as DNA: TGTGCCAGCTCTCCCGACAGATTTACTAATGAAAAACTGTTTTTT. Protein: CASSPDRFTNEKLFF. This sequence joins TRBV18 and TRBJ1-4; possible D gene TRBD1, 5 bases. The germline V and J ends were trimmed by 6 bases and 2 bases, with 13 bases remaining between them. Looked up from germline, CDR1 is KGHSH and CDR2 is LQKENI. CDR3 size: 15 residues.

V usage is TRBV7-2 and J usage is TRBJ2-6; 7 nucleotides match TRBD1. V was pared by 2 bases and J by 2 bases, with 6 bases of the junction left unmatched. The CDR3 is 17 residues long. Germline V CDR1 and CDR2: SGHTA, FQGNSA. This CDR3 reads CASSLFAGGTGANVLTF. The CDR3 region has the DNA TGTGCCAGCAGCTTATTTGCAGGGGGTACTGGGGCCAACGTCCTGACTTTC.

The chain carries TRBV12-3 or TRBV12-4 and TRBJ1-5; D is undetermined. CDR3 length: 13 amino acids. Trimming cost V 6 bases and J 6 bases, with 12 bases left between them. CDR3 bases: TGTGCCAGCAGGTTATCGAGCTCTCAGCCCCAGCATTTT. This codes for CASRLSSSQPQHF.

This chain connects TRBV20-1 to TRBJ1-6; 7 positions match TRBD1. V was pared by 3 bases and J by 7 bases, with 6 bases of the junction left unmatched. This CDR3 has 14 residues. From germline, CDR1 is DFQATT and CDR2 SNEGSKA (reference sequence). The CDR3 DNA reads as TGCAGTGCTAGTTTGGTACAGGGGAATTCACCCCTCCACTTT. This codes for CSASLVQGNSPLHF.

The V and J genes are TRBV25-1 and TRBJ2-2; D might be TRBD1 (6 bases). The CDR3 contains 14 residues. V was pared by 6 bases and J by 4 bases, with 12 bases between. The germline CDR1 and CDR2 sequences are MGHDK and SYGVNS. CDR3 nucleotides: TGTGCCAGCAGCCGGGACACCGGCACCGGGGAGCTGTTTTTT. This encodes CASSRDTGTGELFF.

The chain carries TRBV7-3 and TRBJ1-1; D perhaps matches TRBD1 (6 bases). V was trimmed by 5 bases and J by 4 bases, leaving 17 bases between them. Germline V CDR1 and CDR2: SGHTA, FQGTGA. The CDR3 spans 15 residues. The CDR3, as DNA: TGTGCCAGCAGCGCCGCAGGGGCTCCAAGCACTGAAGCTTTCTTT. It is translated as CASSAAGAPSTEAFF.

The V and J genes are TRBV28 and TRBJ1-5, with 9 bases lining up with TRBD1. This CDR3 has 16 residues. Germline trimming cut 2 bases from V and 7 bases from J; bases unmatched to any gene: 9. The germline CDR1 and CDR2 sequences are MDHEN and SYDVKM. As DNA, the CDR3 is TGTGCCAGCAGTTTAAGGTTTGGGACAGGGTTACAGCCCCAGCATTTT. This codes for CASSLRFGTGLQPQHF.